A single sample is the source of the 20 T cell receptor beta chains below, sequenced in a study of blood T cells in healthy people across ages. Primers used in a second PCR of roughly 7 to 11 cycles were a sample-barcoded 5' primer and a J-beta primer mix. TCRdb itself ran the 5' RACE reads through MiXCR, one entry per CDR3 protein. The data show hundreds of thousands of distinct CDR3 sequences, roughly 50% seen once. Sequencing used blood. Receptor source: a man aged 25-40 years in good health.

The gene calls are TRBV20-1 and TRBJ1-2; TRBD1 is a possible D gene (5 bases). The CDR3 spans 13 residues. Looked up from germline, CDR1 is DFQATT and CDR2 is SNEGSKA (reference sequence). Trimming took off 3 bases at V and 3 bases at J, with 11 bases between the two ends. CDR3 DNA sequence: TGCAGTGCTAGCCCGACAGACCACTATGGCTACACCTTC. Its translation is CSASPTDHYGYTF.

About this clonotype itself: A read error may be the cause here, since a much bigger clone is one base away. The chain recombines TRBV4-2 with TRBJ1-2, with 9 bases lining up with TRBD1. The V segment lost 1 base and the J segment 6 bases; nucleotides outside the gene matches: 3. The V gene's germline CDR1 is LGHNA and CDR2 YNFKEQ. There are 14 residues in the CDR3. The DNA of the CDR3 is TGTGCCAGCAGCCAAGCAACAGGGGGCCATGGCTACACCTTC. It is translated as CASSQATGGHGYTF.

Only a few counts were recorded for this clonotype. The gene calls are TRBV29-1 and TRBJ2-4; the match to TRBD1 covers 9 bases. The closer fit of TRBJ2-7 to the DNA end suggests the J call may be wrong. This CDR3 spans 14 amino acids. Germline V gene sequence: CDR1 SQVTM, CDR2 ANQGSEA. The CDR3 here is CSVSTGGTTYEQYF. The CDR3 DNA reads TGCAGCGTTTCCACAGGGGGCACTACGTACGAGCAGTACTTC.

The chain joins TRBV5-1 to TRBJ2-1; possible D gene TRBD1, 5 bases. Germline CDR1 reads SGHRS; CDR2 reads YFSETQ. V was cut by 3 bases and J by 9 bases, with 19 bases left in between. The CDR3 has 15 amino acids. This CDR3 is CASSSRQSGSGEQFF. In DNA, the CDR3 is TGCGCCAGCAGCTCTAGACAGTCTGGCAGTGGTGAGCAGTTCTTC. The variable domain in full, completed from reference TRBV5-1 and TRBJ2-1, reads KAGVTQTPRYLIKTRGQQVTLSCSPISGHRSVSWYQQTPGQGLQFLFEYFSETQRNKGNFPGRFSGRQFSNSRSEMNVSTLELGDSALYLCASSSRQSGSGEQFFGPGTRLTVL.

As for this clonotype: Germline and junction disagree at one end, which may indicate a read error. This chain connects TRBV5-1 to TRBJ2-1; 7 nucleotides agree with TRBD1. Looked up from germline, CDR1 is SGHRS and CDR2 is YFSETQ. The CDR3 sequence is 13 residues long. The CDR3 spells CVSSPEGASEQFF. Here the CDR3 DNA reads TGCGTCAGCAGCCCCGAGGGGGCATCTGAGCAGTTCTTC.

The chain recombines TRBV20-1 with TRBJ2-4; 7 nucleotides agree with TRBD1. V gave up 4 bases and J gave up 0 bases; unmatched junction bases: 18. The CDR3 spans 19 residues. Germline V gene data show CDR1 as DFQATT and CDR2 as SNEGSKA (reference sequence). The CDR3 is CSAKKPGQNRPLAKNIQYF. CDR3 bases: TGCAGTGCTAAAAAACCGGGACAGAACCGACCGCTAGCCAAAAACATTCAGTACTTC.

This clonotype was counted a few times. V and J are TRBV20-1 and TRBJ2-7; D is unclear. This CDR3 has 14 residues. Germline V gives CDR1 DFQATT, CDR2 SNEGSKA (reference sequence). V lost 5 bases, J lost 2 bases, and 16 bases lay in between. The CDR3 DNA reads TGCAGTGCTCCCGCGACCAACGCCGCCTACGAGCAGTACTTC. Its translation: CSAPATNAAYEQYF.

The chain uses TRBV7-9 and TRBJ2-7, with 7 bases identical to TRBD1. This CDR3 is 15 amino acids long. The J segment lost 0 bases and the V segment lost 5 bases, leaving 7 bases of the junction unmatched. CDR1 and CDR2 from the germline V gene are SEHNR and FQNEAQ (reference sequence). The CDR3 reads CASSLRNRGSYEQYF. The CDR3 bases are TGTGCCAGCAGCCTAAGGAACAGGGGCTCCTACGAGCAGTACTTC.

The V call is TRBV20-1, the J call TRBJ2-1, with D tentatively TRBD2 (6 bases). Per germline, CDR1 DFQATT and CDR2 SNEGSKA (reference sequence). The CDR3 sequence is 16 residues long. V lost 2 bases to trimming and J lost 0 bases, with 14 bases between them. The chain's CDR3 is CSARLRAEGSYNEQFF. The CDR3 bases are TGCAGTGCTAGACTCCGAGCGGAGGGCTCCTACAATGAGCAGTTCTTC.

The chain uses TRBV6-5 and TRBJ1-2, with D unclear. The CDR3 extends over 13 amino acids. Germline V gene lookup returns CDR1 MNHEY and CDR2 SVGAGI. V lost 2 bases to trimming and J lost 8 bases, with 12 bases between them. CDR3 amino acids: CASSYGRDNGYTF. CDR3 nucleotides: TGTGCCAGCAGTTACGGCCGAGACAACGGCTACACCTTC.

This chain uses TRBV5-1 with TRBJ2-4; 12 bases line up with TRBD2. The DNA end lines up better with TRBJ2-5; the J call may be wrong. This CDR3 has 15 amino acids. In germline, CDR1 is SGHRS, CDR2 YFSETQ. CDR3 coding DNA: TGCGCCAGCAAACGAGGGACTAGCGGGCAAGAGACCCAGTACTTC. Amino acid sequence: CASKRGTSGQETQYF.

The chain combines TRBV20-1 with TRBJ2-1; TRBD1 matches at 7 bases. The trim removed 5 bases at V and 5 bases at J, leaving 9 bases unmatched. The CDR3 sequence is 14 residues long. Germline CDR1 and CDR2: DFQATT and SNEGSKA (reference sequence). Written as DNA, the CDR3 is TGCAGTGCTCCCGTCCCGGGACAGAACAATGAGCAGTTCTTC. The encoded protein is CSAPVPGQNNEQFF.

The rearrangement links TRBV29-1 to TRBJ1-1, with D unresolved. Germline V gene lookup returns CDR1 SQVTM and CDR2 ANQGSEA. The CDR3 sequence is 13 residues long. V lost 3 bases, J lost 2 bases, and 10 bases lay in between. This CDR3 reads CSVDGSLNTEAFF. In DNA form, the CDR3 reads TGCAGCGTTGACGGCTCATTAAACACTGAAGCTTTCTTT.

The J gene is TRBJ2-1, the V gene TRBV6-5; possibly TRBD2 for D (6 bases). The CDR3 consists of 16 residues. Trimming took 5 bases from V and 0 from J, leaving 14 bases between them. Germline assignment: CDR1 MNHEY and CDR2 SVGAGI. The CDR3 here is CASSNTAGLSYNEQFF. CDR3 nucleotide sequence: TGTGCCAGCAGTAACACCGCGGGACTCTCCTACAATGAGCAGTTCTTC.

The CDR3 DNA reads TGCGTATACTCCGGGACTAGCGTCTACGAGCAGTACTTC. This encodes CVYSGTSVYEQYF. The chain has TRBV20-1 and TRBJ2-7, with 10 nucleotides matching TRBD2. CDR1 and CDR2 (germline): DFQATT, SNEGSKA (reference sequence). The CDR3 has 13 residues.

The chain combines TRBV7-7 with TRBJ2-5, with D unclear. This CDR3 contains 14 residues. Trimming pared 8 bases from V and 0 bases from J, leaving 13 bases between. Per the germline V gene, CDR1 is SSHAT and CDR2 is FNYEAQ (reference sequence). Here the CDR3 reads CASAATRYQETQYF. The CDR3 nucleotides are TGTGCCAGCGCCGCCACTCGGTACCAAGAGACCCAGTACTTC.

A few counts support this clonotype. This chain connects TRBV7-2 to TRBJ2-5; TRBD2 matches 11 bases. The V segment lost 7 bases and the J segment 5 bases; nucleotides outside the gene matches: 6. Germline V CDR1 and CDR2: SGHTA, FQGNSA. CDR3 size: 14 residues. The CDR3 DNA is TGTGCCAGCACGATAGCGGGGGGGCAGGAGACCCAGTACTTC. Its protein is CASTIAGGQETQYF.

The chain joins TRBV7-8 to TRBJ2-7, with a possible D match to TRBD2 (6 bases). Germline CDR1 is SGHVS and CDR2 is FQNEAQ. Trimming took 1 base from V and 2 from J, leaving 15 bases between them. CDR3 size: 16 residues. The CDR3 spells CASSLGTGTYPYEQYF. The DNA of the CDR3 is TGTGCCAGCAGCTTAGGTACCGGGACTTACCCCTACGAGCAGTACTTC.

This chain connects TRBV15 to TRBJ2-1; D is unclear. Germline V gene data show CDR1 as LNHNV and CDR2 as YYDKDF (reference sequence). The V and J ends lost 0 bases and 13 bases respectively, with 19 bases between them. The CDR3 is 15 amino acids. The CDR3 DNA reads TGTGCCACCAGCAGAGATGCAACGGGTCACCTTGGACAGTTCTTC. Its protein product is CATSRDATGHLGQFF.

The gene calls are TRBV4-2 and TRBJ2-7; D is possibly TRBD2 (6 bases). Deletions cut 1 base from V and 0 bases from J, with 13 bases between. CDR3 length: 16 residues. Germline CDR1 LGHNA, CDR2 YNFKEQ. Written as DNA, the CDR3 is TGTGCCAGCAGCCAAGCGGCCGGACTATCCTCCTACGAGCAGTACTTC. Translating gives CASSQAAGLSSYEQYF.